The text below deals with one TCR beta chain. This entry is derived from a study of blood T cell repertoires in COVID-19. Study context: COVID-19 samples collected from the United States, Italy and Spain covered acute and convalescent phases. From T cells, B-cell-depleted T cells, or PBMCs came the material, which was cDNA or gDNA.

Germline CDR1 is ENHRY and CDR2 is SYGVKD. The length of the CDR3 is 15 residues. The V segment lost 2 bases and the J segment 3 bases; nucleotides outside the gene matches: 1. Original processing methods: Estimates of nucleated cell counts were drawn from the amplification of reference gene primers. Only in-frame clones appear in the TCRdb table, and some are missing; sequencing was by immunoSEQ multiplex PCR. Clonal size and the V and J genes are those of that table, whereas D and trimming came from the DNA. The sample has a few hundred thousand clones, 85% seen once. The genes are TRBV10-3 and TRBJ2-4, with TRBD1 matching 10 bases. The source material was peripheral blood. This clonotype was sampled from a woman aged 18-29 years with acute or convalescent COVID-19. The CDR3 reads CAISEGQGDKNIQYF. The CDR3 bases are TGTGCCATCAGTGAGGGACAGGGGGACAAAAACATTCAGTACTTC.